The entry below describes one TCR beta chain. Its antigen is unknown. These data originate in a study of OX40 agonist ivuxolimab in advanced cancers. Study information: Ivuxolimab was delivered to patients intravenously every 2 weeks at doses spanning 0.01 to 10 mg/kg. Among those enrolled, mean age was about 63 years (range about 23 to 79) and about 81% were male.

Repertoires were generated with immunoSEQ multiplex PCR, while TCRdb's copy carries only in-frame clones and drops some. The sample records more than 60,000 clones, 89% being singletons. Study observations and caveats: At 0.1 to 3.0 mg/kg, clonal expansion of CD4+ and CD8+ blood T cells had occurred by week 6. Expanded clones were, on average, more numerous among CD8+ T cells than CD4+.

The trim removed 4 bases at V and 13 bases at J, leaving 17 bases unmatched. This CDR3 is 16 amino acids long. CDR1 is SGDLS and CDR2 is YYNGEE in the germline V gene. This clonotype originated in an adult with an advanced solid tumor such as melanoma, head and neck, liver or kidney cancer. The V call is TRBV9, the J call TRBJ2-1; 10 bases align to TRBD2. This sample comprised CD4+ or CD8+ T cells sorted from blood, obtained in a trial of the OX40 agonist ivuxolimab. The CDR3 DNA follows: TGTGCCAGCAGCTCCGGTACTAGCGGGATCCTGATGGATCAGTTCTTC. Protein product: CASSSGTSGILMDQFF.